This T cell receptor beta chain was sequenced in a study of blood T cell repertoires in COVID-19. Overall study context: The United States, Italy and Spain were the sources of the acute and convalescent COVID-19 samples. Sources were T cells, B-cell-depleted T cells, or PBMCs; the material itself was cDNA or gDNA.

This clone showed up just once. The CDR3 is 16 residues long. V lost 0 bases to trimming and J lost 2 bases, with 12 bases between them. Germline loops: CDR1 SGHRS, CDR2 YFSETQ. Source study methods: Quantification of nucleated cells was approximated via reference gene primer amplification. TCRdb's copy holds only in-frame clones and misses some; the assay was immunoSEQ multiplex PCR. Clonal size and the V and J genes are those of that table, whereas D and trimming came from the DNA. The repertoire consists of over 85,000 clones, with about 80% occurring once and the leading ten covering 16%. The chain employs TRBV5-1 and TRBJ2-1; D possibly corresponds to TRBD2 (6 bases). This receptor was obtained from an elderly woman with active or convalescent COVID-19. Specimen: peripheral blood. The CDR3 protein is CASSLDGSPPYNEQFF. DNA for the CDR3: TGCGCCAGCAGCTTGGACGGGAGCCCTCCCTACAATGAGCAGTTCTTC.